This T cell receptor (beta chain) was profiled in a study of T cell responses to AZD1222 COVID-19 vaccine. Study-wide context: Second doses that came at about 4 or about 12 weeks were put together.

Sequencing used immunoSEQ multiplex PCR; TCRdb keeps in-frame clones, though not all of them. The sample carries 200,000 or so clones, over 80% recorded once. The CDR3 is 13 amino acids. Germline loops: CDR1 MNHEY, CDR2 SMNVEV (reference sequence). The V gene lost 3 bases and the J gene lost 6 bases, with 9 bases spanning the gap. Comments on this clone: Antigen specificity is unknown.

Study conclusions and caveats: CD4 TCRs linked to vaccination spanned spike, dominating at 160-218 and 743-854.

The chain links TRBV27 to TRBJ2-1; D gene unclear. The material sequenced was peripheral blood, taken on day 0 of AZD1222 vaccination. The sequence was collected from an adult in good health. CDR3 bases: TGTGCCAGCAGTTTCGGTCGGATCAATGAGCAGTTCTTC. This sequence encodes CASSFGRINEQFF.